This passage covers 11 T cell receptor beta chains from one sample sequenced in a study of blood T cells in healthy people across ages. Primers used in a second PCR of about 7 to 12 cycles were a sample-barcoded 5' primer and a J-beta primer mix. TCRdb processed the 5' RACE reads anew with MiXCR; each CDR3 protein has one entry. The data show around 780,000 distinct CDR3 sequences, with just over 55% seen just once and around a quarter held by the top ten. The sequencing sample was made of blood. The source is a man aged 35-49 years in good health.

V usage is TRBV20-1 and J usage is TRBJ2-5; possible D gene TRBD2, 5 bases. Judging by the DNA end, TRBJ2-7 fits better; the J call may be wrong. Per germline, CDR1 DFQATT and CDR2 SNEGSKA (reference sequence). The CDR3 runs to 13 residues. The CDR3 protein is CSARDDGDYEQYF. The CDR3 region has the DNA TGCAGTGCTAGAGATGACGGGGACTACGAGCAGTACTTC.

This chain connects TRBV20-1 to TRBJ1-2, with 10 positions matching TRBD1. This CDR3 contains 14 residues. After removal of 5 bases from V and 8 bases from J, the junction contained 11 bases not matched to a gene. CDR1 is DFQATT and CDR2 is SNEGSKA in the germline V gene (reference sequence). The CDR3 region has the DNA TGCAGTGCTGGGATGAGGACAGGGGGAGGGGGCTACACCTTC. It yields the protein CSAGMRTGGGGYTF.

The chain links TRBV5-1 to TRBJ2-5, with D possibly matching TRBD1 (5 bases). This CDR3 contains 15 residues. CDR1 and CDR2 from the germline V gene are SGHRS and YFSETQ. The germline V and J ends were trimmed by 4 bases and 2 bases, with 15 bases remaining between them. CDR3 sequence reads: CASSPLDTRQETQYF. The CDR3 coding sequence is TGCGCCAGCAGCCCATTGGACACCCGGCAAGAGACCCAGTACTTC.

The rearrangement uses TRBV20-1 and TRBJ2-1; D ambiguous. The CDR3 loop spans 11 amino acids. Germline-derived CDR1 and CDR2 are DFQATT and SNEGSKA (reference sequence). The ends were cut back, 7 bases at V and 4 bases at J, with 8 bases in the middle. The CDR3 reads CSGDWYNEQFF. Written as DNA, the CDR3 is TGCAGTGGAGACTGGTACAATGAGCAGTTCTTC.

This clonotype was observed a handful of times. The chain employs TRBV15 and TRBJ2-3; 12 bases fit TRBD2. Trimming at V came to 1 base and at J to 4 bases, leaving 9 bases not matched to a gene. Germline CDR1 is LNHNV and CDR2 is YYDKDF (reference sequence). CDR3 length: 18 residues. As DNA, the CDR3 is TGTGCCACCAGCAGAGGACGACTAGCGGGAGTTCCGGCAGATACGCAGTATTTT. Its protein product is CATSRGRLAGVPADTQYF.

V gene TRBV7-2 combines with J gene TRBJ2-5; weak D call: TRBD2 (5 bases). TRBJ2-7 matches the DNA end more closely, so the J call is doubtful. Germline V gives CDR1 SGHTA, CDR2 FQGNSA. The CDR3 spans 13 residues. CDR3 residues: CASSLRVEGEQYF. The DNA for the CDR3 is TGTGCCAGCAGCTTACGGGTTGAGGGCGAGCAGTACTTC.

This chain uses TRBV29-1 with TRBJ1-2, with 7 bases that match TRBD1. Trimming removed 5 bases from V and 7 bases from J; junction bases left unmatched: 13. CDR3 length: 14 residues. CDR1 and CDR2 (germline): SQVTM, ANQGSEA. The CDR3 protein is CSVQGGLQPSGYTF. CDR3 nucleotide sequence: TGCAGCGTTCAGGGGGGCCTTCAGCCGAGTGGCTACACCTTC.

V gene TRBV3-1 combines with J gene TRBJ2-3, with 8 bases fitting TRBD2. The CDR3 has 15 residues. V shed 0 bases, J shed 9 bases, and the junction held 8 bases outside the gene matches. CDR1 and CDR2 (germline): LGHDT, YNNKEL (reference sequence). The CDR3 protein is CASSQDRGGRYTQYF. The CDR3 nucleotides are TGTGCCAGCAGCCAAGATCGGGGGGGCCGGTACACGCAGTATTTT.

The J gene is TRBJ1-6, the V gene TRBV6-6; the D is unclear. The CDR3 has 16 residues. Germline V lookup: CDR1 MNHNY, CDR2 SVGAGI (reference sequence). The V end was cut by 2 bases, the J end by 7 bases, with 15 bases between. The CDR3 DNA follows: TGTGCCAGCAGTTACGGGCTTACTGGACGGAATTCACCCCTCCACTTT. Amino acids: CASSYGLTGRNSPLHF.

The CDR3 DNA is TGTGCCAGCAGCTTAGGGGCCCCGAATGAAAAACTGTTTTTT. It is translated as CASSLGAPNEKLFF. The gene calls are TRBV7-2 and TRBJ1-4; D gene unclear. V was pared by 1 base and J by 5 bases, with 8 bases between. CDR1 is SGHTA and CDR2 is FQGNSA in the germline V gene. The CDR3 loop spans 14 amino acids.

This clonotype has a handful of counts. This chain links TRBV20-1 with TRBJ2-3; D call uncertain. Trimming shortened V by 2 bases and J by 0 bases, and 18 bases separated the two germline ends. Germline CDR1 DFQATT, CDR2 SNEGSKA (reference sequence). The CDR3 runs to 17 residues. The CDR3 coding sequence is TGCAGTGCTAGACCAAAGGACCGCCGACCTAGCACAGATACGCAGTATTTT. Translating it yields CSARPKDRRPSTDTQYF.